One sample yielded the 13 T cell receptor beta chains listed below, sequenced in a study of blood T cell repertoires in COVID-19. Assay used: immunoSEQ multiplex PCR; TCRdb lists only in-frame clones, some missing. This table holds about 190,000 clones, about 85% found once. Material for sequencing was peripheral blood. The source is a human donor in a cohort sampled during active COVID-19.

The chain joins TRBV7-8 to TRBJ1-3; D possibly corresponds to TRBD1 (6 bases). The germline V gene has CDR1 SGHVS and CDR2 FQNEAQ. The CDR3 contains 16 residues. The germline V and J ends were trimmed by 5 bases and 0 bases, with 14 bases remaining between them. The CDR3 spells CASSLLTGSSGNTIYF. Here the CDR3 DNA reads TGTGCCAGCAGCCTTTTAACAGGGAGCTCTGGAAACACCATATATTTT. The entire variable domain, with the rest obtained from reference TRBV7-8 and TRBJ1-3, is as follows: GAGVSQSPRYKVAKRGQDVALRCDPISGHVSLFWYQQALGQGPEFLTYFQNEAQLDKSGLPSDRFFAERPEGSVSTLKIQRTQQEDSAVYLCASSLLTGSSGNTIYFGEGSWLTVV.

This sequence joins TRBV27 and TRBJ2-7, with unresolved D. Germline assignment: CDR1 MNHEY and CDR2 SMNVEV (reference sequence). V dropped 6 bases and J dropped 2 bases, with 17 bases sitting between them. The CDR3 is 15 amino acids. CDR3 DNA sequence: TGTGCCAGCAGCCGCCGGCAGCTTGGGCCCTACGAGCAGTACTTC. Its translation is CASSRRQLGPYEQYF.

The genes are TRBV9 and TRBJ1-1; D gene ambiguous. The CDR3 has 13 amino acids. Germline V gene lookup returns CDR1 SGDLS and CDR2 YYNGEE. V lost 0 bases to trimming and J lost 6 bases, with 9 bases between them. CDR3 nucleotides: TGTGCCAGCAGCGTAGACTCCCTTGCTGAAGCTTTCTTT. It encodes CASSVDSLAEAFF.

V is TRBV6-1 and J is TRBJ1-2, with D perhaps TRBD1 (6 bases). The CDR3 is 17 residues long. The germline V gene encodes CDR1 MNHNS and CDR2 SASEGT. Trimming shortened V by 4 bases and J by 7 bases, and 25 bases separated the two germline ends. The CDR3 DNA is TGTGCCAGCAGTGTGGGGGTGGGGGCCCCTGACGTGGGTGGCTACACCTTC. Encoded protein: CASSVGVGAPDVGGYTF.

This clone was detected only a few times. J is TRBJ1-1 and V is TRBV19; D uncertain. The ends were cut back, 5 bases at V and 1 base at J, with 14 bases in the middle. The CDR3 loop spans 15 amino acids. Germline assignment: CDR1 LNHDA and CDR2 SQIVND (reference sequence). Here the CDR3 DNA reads TGTGCCAGTAGTTTAGGTATACGAGGGAACACTGAAGCTTTCTTT. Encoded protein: CASSLGIRGNTEAFF.

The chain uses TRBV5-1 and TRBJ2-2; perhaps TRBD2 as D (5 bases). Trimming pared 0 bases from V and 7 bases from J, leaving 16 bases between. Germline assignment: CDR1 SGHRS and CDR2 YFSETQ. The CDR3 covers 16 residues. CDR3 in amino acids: CASSLDVAGLSGELFF. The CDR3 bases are TGCGCCAGCAGCTTGGATGTTGCGGGTTTGAGCGGGGAGCTGTTTTTT.

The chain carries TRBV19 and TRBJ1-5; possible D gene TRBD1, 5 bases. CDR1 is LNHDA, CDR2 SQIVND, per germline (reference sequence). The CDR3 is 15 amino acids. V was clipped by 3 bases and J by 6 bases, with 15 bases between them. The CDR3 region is CASSMQPQGIQPQHF. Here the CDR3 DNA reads TGTGCCAGTAGTATGCAGCCCCAGGGAATTCAGCCCCAGCATTTT.

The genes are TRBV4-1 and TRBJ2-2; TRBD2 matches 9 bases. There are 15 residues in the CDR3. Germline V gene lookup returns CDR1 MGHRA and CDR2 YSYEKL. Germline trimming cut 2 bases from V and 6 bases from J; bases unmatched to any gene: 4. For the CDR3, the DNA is TGCGCCAGCAGCCAAAGAGCGGGAGGTCCCGGGGAGCTGTTTTTT. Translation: CASSQRAGGPGELFF.

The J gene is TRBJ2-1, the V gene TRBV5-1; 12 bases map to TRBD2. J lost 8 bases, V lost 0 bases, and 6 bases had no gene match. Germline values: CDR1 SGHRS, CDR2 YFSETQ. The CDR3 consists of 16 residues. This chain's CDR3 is CASSLAPSGRADEQFF. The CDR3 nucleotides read TGCGCCAGCAGCTTGGCCCCTAGCGGGAGGGCAGATGAGCAGTTCTTC.

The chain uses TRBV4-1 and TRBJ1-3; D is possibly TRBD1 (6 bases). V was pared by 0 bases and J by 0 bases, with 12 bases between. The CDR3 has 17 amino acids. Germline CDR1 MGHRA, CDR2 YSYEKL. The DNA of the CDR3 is TGCGCCAGCAGCCAAGATCTGGGACATATCTCTGGAAACACCATATATTTT. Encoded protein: CASSQDLGHISGNTIYF.

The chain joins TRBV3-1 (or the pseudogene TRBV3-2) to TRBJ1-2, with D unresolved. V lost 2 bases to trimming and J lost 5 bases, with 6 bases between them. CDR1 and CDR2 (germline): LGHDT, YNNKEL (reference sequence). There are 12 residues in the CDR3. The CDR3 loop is CASSQPLYGYTF. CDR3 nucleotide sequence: TGTGCCAGCAGCCAACCTCTATATGGCTACACCTTC.

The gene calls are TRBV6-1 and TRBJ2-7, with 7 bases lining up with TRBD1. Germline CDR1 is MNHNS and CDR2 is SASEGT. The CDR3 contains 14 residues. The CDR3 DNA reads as TGTGCCAGCAGTGAAGCCCCATCCGACAGGGTCAGAGACGTC. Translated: CASSEAPSDRVRDV.

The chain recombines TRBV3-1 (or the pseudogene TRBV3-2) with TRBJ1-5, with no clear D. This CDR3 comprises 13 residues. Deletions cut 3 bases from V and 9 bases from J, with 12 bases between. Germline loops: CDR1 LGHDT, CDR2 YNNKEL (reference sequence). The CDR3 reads CASSHDLVGPQHF. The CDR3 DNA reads TGTGCCAGCAGCCACGACTTGGTAGGGCCCCAGCATTTT.